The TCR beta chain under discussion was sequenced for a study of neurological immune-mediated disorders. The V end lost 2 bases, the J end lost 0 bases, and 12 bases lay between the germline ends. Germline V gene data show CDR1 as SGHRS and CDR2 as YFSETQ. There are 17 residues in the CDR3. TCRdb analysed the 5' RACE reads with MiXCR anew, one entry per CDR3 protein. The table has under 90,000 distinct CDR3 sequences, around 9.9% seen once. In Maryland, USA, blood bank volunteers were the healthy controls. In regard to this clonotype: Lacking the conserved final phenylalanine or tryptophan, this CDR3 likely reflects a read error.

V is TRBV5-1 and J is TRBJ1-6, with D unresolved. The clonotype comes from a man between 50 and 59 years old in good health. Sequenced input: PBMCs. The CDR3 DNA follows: TGCGCCAGCAGCTTATTCGGAACGAGCTCCTATAATTCACCCCTCCACCTT. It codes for CASSLFGTSSYNSPLHL.